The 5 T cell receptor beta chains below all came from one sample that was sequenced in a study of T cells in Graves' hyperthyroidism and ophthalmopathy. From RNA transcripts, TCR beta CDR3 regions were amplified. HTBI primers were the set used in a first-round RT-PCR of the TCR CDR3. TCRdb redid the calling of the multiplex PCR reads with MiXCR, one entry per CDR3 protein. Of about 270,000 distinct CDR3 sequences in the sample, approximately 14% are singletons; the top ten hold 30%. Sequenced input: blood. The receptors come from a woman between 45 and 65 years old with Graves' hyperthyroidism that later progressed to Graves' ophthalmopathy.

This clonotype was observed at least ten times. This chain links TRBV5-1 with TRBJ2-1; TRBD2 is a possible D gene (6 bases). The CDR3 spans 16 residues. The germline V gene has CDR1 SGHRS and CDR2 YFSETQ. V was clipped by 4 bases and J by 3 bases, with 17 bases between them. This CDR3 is CASSADLAHLYNEQFF. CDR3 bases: TGCGCCAGCAGCGCCGATCTAGCGCATCTCTACAATGAGCAGTTCTTC.

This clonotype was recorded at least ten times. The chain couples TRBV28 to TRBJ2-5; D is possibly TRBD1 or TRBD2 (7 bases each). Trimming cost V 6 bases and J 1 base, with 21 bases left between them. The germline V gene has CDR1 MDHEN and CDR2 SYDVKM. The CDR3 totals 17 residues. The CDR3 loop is CASRGGSGVTLQETQYF. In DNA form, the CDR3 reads TGTGCCAGCAGAGGGGGCAGCGGGGTAACCCTCCAAGAGACCCAGTACTTC.

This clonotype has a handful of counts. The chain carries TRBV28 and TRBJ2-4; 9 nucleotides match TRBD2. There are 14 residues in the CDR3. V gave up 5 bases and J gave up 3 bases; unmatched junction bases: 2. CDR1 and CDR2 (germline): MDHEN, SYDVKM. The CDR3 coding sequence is TGTGCCAGCAGTAGCGGGGGGAGCAAAAACATTCAGTACTTC. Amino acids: CASSSGGSKNIQYF.

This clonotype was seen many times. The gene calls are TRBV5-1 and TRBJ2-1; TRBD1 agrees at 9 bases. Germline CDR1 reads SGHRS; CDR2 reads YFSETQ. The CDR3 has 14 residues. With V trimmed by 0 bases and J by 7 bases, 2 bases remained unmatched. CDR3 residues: CASSLGTGENEQFF. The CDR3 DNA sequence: TGCGCCAGCAGCTTGGGGACAGGGGAGAATGAGCAGTTCTTC.

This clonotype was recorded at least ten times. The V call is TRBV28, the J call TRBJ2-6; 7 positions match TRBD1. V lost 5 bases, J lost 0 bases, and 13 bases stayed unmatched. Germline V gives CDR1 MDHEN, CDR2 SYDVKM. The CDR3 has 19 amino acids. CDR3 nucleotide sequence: TGTGCCAGCAGTCTCGAATCGGGGACAGCGGACTCTGGGGCCAACGTCCTGACTTTC. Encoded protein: CASSLESGTADSGANVLTF. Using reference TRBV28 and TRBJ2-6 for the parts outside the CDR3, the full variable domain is DVKVTQSSRYLVKRTGEKVFLECVQDMDHENMFWYRQDPGLGLRLIYFSYDVKMKEKGDIPEGYSVSREKKERFSLILESASTNQTSMYLCASSLESGTADSGANVLTFGAGSRLTVL.